The subject of this entry is one T cell receptor beta chain. What it recognizes is unknown. This sample is part of a study of radiotherapy plus CTLA-4 blockade in lung cancer. Study-level background: About a sixth of enrolled patients responded objectively, and around 30% had disease control.

The data were produced by immunoSEQ multiplex PCR, yet TCRdb's version contains in-frame clones alone and is incomplete. The sample holds about 85,000 clones, about 86% seen once. The study gave focal radiation plus ipilimumab CTLA-4 blockade to patients with chemo-refractory metastatic non-small-cell lung cancer. Trimming took 0 bases from V and 9 from J, leaving 12 bases between them. The germline gives CDR1 LGHNA, CDR2 YNFKEQ. This CDR3 has 15 residues. Overall study results and limits: Some TCR clones had been derived from tumors. These clones expanded in peripheral blood after radiotherapy plus ipilimumab.

The V and J genes are TRBV4-2 and TRBJ1-6; no reliable D call. This TCR derives from a human donor with non-small cell lung cancer who had a partial response to radiotherapy plus ipilimumab. The sequencing here drew on peripheral blood, taken from a patient treated with radiotherapy plus ipilimumab. CDR3 protein: CASSQDPGSSSPLHF. The CDR3 DNA sequence: TGTGCCAGCAGCCAAGATCCGGGGAGCAGTTCACCCCTCCACTTT.